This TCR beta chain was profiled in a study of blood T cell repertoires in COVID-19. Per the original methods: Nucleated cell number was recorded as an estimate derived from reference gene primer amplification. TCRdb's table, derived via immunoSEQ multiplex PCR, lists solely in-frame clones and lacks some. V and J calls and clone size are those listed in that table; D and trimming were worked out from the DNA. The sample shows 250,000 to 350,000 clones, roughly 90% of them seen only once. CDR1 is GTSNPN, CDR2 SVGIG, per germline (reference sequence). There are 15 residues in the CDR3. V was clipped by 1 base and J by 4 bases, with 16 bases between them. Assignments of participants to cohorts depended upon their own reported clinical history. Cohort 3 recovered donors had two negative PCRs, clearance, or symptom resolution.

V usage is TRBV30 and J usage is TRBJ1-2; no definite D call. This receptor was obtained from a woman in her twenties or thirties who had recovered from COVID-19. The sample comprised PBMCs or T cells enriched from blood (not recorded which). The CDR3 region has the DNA TGTGCCTGGAGTGCCCTCGGGAAGAGTATCTATGGCTACACCTTC. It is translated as CAWSALGKSIYGYTF.